These 20 T cell receptor beta chains were sequenced from one sample in a study of T cells in localized non-small cell lung cancer. Sequencing was performed with immunoSEQ multiplex PCR; in TCRdb, only in-frame clones are kept and a portion is missing. Of about 1,500 clones in the sample, 28% were seen once. This specimen was normal lung tissue next to the tumor, taken before any cancer treatment. All receptors derive from a man aged 35-69 years with stage III squamous cell lung carcinoma.

This chain links TRBV18 with TRBJ2-7; D not certain. V lost 3 bases to trimming and J lost 3 bases, with 12 bases between them. The CDR3 runs 14 residues. Germline V gene sequence: CDR1 KGHSH, CDR2 LQKENI. The chain's CDR3 is CASSPPSIIYEQYF. Written as DNA, the CDR3 is TGTGCCAGCTCACCCCCGAGCATAATCTACGAGCAGTACTTC.

This clone was picked up a small number of times. This chain links TRBV6-8 with TRBJ2-6, with TRBD1 as a possible D gene (6 bases). Germline V lookup: CDR1 MNHGY, CDR2 SAAAGT. CDR3 length: 14 residues. V lost 5 bases to trimming and J lost 10 bases, with 15 bases between them. The CDR3 bases are TGTGCCAGCAGTCGCGAGGGGACACGGAACGTCCTGACTTTC. This codes for CASSREGTRNVLTF.

This clone qualifies as medium-sized (0.01 to 0.1%). The genes are TRBV6-8 and TRBJ2-7; tentative D call: TRBD1 (5 bases). The CDR3 sequence is 14 residues long. CDR1 and CDR2 from the germline V gene are MNHGY and SAAAGT. Deletions cut 0 bases from V and 5 bases from J, with 11 bases between. Written as DNA, the CDR3 is TGTGCCAGCAGTTACTCGGGCGTACAGGACGAGCAGTACTTC. This sequence encodes CASSYSGVQDEQYF.

This chain connects TRBV14 to TRBJ1-2, with unresolved D. Trimming took 1 base from V and 6 from J, leaving 9 bases between them. Germline CDR1 reads SGHDN; CDR2 reads FVKESK. The CDR3 loop spans 13 amino acids. CDR3 protein: CASSQGAWDGYTF. In nucleotides, the CDR3 is TGTGCCAGCAGCCAAGGGGCGTGGGATGGCTACACCTTC.

This clone is medium-sized (0.01 to 0.1%) in the sample. The genes are TRBV6-8 and TRBJ2-3, with a possible D match to TRBD1 (5 bases). CDR3 length equals 15 residues. Germline V gene data show CDR1 as MNHGY and CDR2 as SAAAGT. CDR3 sequence (DNA): TGTGCAGGGAAACAGGACCTAGGGGCAATCGGTACGCAGTATTTT. Protein product: CAGKQDLGAIGTQYF.

This clone was recorded a few times. This sequence joins TRBV6-8 and TRBJ2-5, with 10 bases aligning to TRBD1. The length of the CDR3 is 15 residues. V dropped 5 bases and J dropped 5; count of bases not matched to a gene: 8. In germline, CDR1 is MNHGY, CDR2 SAAAGT. DNA of the CDR3: TGTGCCAGCAGTGAGCAGACAGGGGGCATCGAGACCCAGTACTTC. Encoded protein: CASSEQTGGIETQYF.

The chain employs TRBV6-8 and TRBJ1-5; D is ambiguous. The germline V gene has CDR1 MNHGY and CDR2 SAAAGT. Trimming pared 5 bases from V and 4 bases from J, leaving 12 bases between. The CDR3 has 14 amino acids. The CDR3 nucleotides are TGTGCCAGCAGTCGCCGGTCCTTAAATCAGCCCCAGCATTTT. It translates to CASSRRSLNQPQHF.

V is TRBV18 and J is TRBJ2-1; perhaps TRBD2 as D (6 bases). Germline CDR1 reads KGHSH; CDR2 reads LQKENI. Trimming shortened V by 8 bases and J by 3 bases, and 14 bases separated the two germline ends. The CDR3 spans 14 residues. CDR3 sequence: CASVAGRFYNEQFF. The CDR3 coding sequence is TGTGCCAGCGTAGCAGGGAGGTTCTACAATGAGCAGTTCTTC.

V gene TRBV10-2 combines with J gene TRBJ1-1, with TRBD1 as a possible D gene (5 bases). Trimming left V 6 bases short and J 4 bases short, with 12 bases between. Germline CDR1 WSHSY, CDR2 SAAADI. This CDR3 comprises 13 residues. CDR3 bases: TGCGCCAGCAGATATGGGGGGTTCACTGAAGCTTTCTTT. This sequence encodes CASRYGGFTEAFF.

V gene TRBV28 combines with J gene TRBJ2-3; no clear D gene. The V end was cut by 7 bases, the J end by 0 bases, with 14 bases between. The germline V gene encodes CDR1 MDHEN and CDR2 SYDVKM. CDR3 length: 15 residues. The DNA of the CDR3 is TGTGCCAGCAAGAGGTCGAGTGATAGCACAGATACGCAGTATTTT. This gives the protein CASKRSSDSTDTQYF.

This clone has a handful of counts. V and J are TRBV6-8 and TRBJ1-1; weak D call: TRBD1 (5 bases). The CDR3 covers 12 residues. Germline V gene lookup returns CDR1 MNHGY and CDR2 SAAAGT. Trimming cost V 5 bases and J 8 bases, with 12 bases left between them. CDR3 bases: TGTGCCAGCAGTAACAACGGGGGGGAAGCTTTCTTT. Translated: CASSNNGGEAFF.

This clone was seen a few times. This CDR3 reads CASRQGQETQYF. The CDR3 DNA follows: TGTGCCAGTAGACAGGGGCAAGAGACCCAGTACTTC. The rearrangement uses TRBV6-8 and TRBJ2-5, with 8 bases that match TRBD1. This CDR3 is built from 12 residues. V gave up 9 bases and J gave up 2 bases; unmatched junction bases: 2. CDR1 is MNHGY and CDR2 is SAAAGT in the germline V gene.

This clone was seen a handful of times. The CDR3 spells CASSQEPGQGGYGYTF. In DNA form, the CDR3 reads TGCGCCAGCAGCCAAGAACCGGGACAGGGAGGCTATGGCTACACCTTC. V gene TRBV1 combines with J gene TRBJ1-2; the table's D call, TRBD1, has no DNA check behind it. TRBV1 is noted as a pseudogene. The CDR3 sequence is 16 residues long.

There are a few counts of this clone. The J gene is TRBJ2-7, the V gene TRBV19; D gene ambiguous. From germline, CDR1 is LNHDA and CDR2 SQIVND (reference sequence). V shed 5 bases and J shed 6 bases, with 11 bases lying between them. CDR3 length equals 12 residues. CDR3 loop: CASSSTGVEQYF. The DNA for the CDR3 is TGTGCCAGTAGTTCCACTGGGGTCGAGCAGTACTTC.

The chain's CDR3 is CASSRGRTPQETQYF. The CDR3 region has the DNA TGTGCCAGTAGTAGGGGGCGTACCCCTCAAGAGACCCAGTACTTC. The rearrangement joins TRBV19 to TRBJ2-5; D perhaps matches TRBD1 (6 bases). V gave up 4 bases and J gave up 2 bases, with 14 bases separating them. The CDR3 sequence is 15 residues long. Germline V CDR1 and CDR2: LNHDA, SQIVND (reference sequence).

By sample fraction, this clone is medium-sized. This chain uses TRBV11-3 with TRBJ2-2, with unresolved D. Between the trimmed V and J ends, which lost 5 bases and 2 bases, there was a span of 9 bases. Germline V CDR1 and CDR2: SGHNT, YENEEA. This CDR3 has 14 residues. In DNA form, the CDR3 reads TGTGCCAGCAGCGAGGACGTAAACACCGGGGAGCTGTTTTTT. The encoded protein is CASSEDVNTGELFF.

V usage is TRBV29-1 and J usage is TRBJ1-1; 7 positions match TRBD1. CDR3 size: 12 residues. CDR1 is SQVTM, CDR2 ANQGSEA, per germline. Trimming removed 5 bases from V and 4 bases from J; junction bases left unmatched: 4. CDR3: CSVSSGGTEAFF. CDR3 coding DNA: TGCAGCGTTTCCTCAGGGGGCACTGAAGCTTTCTTT.

This clone was counted only a few times. The genes are TRBV11-3 and TRBJ2-5; 8 bases align to TRBD1. Losses at the gene ends were 6 bases for V and 4 bases for J; bases not matched to a gene: 13. The CDR3 is 16 amino acids. Germline CDR1 is SGHNT and CDR2 is YENEEA. The CDR3 sequence: CASSPDRATWGETQYF. The CDR3 nucleotides are TGTGCCAGCAGTCCGGACAGGGCTACTTGGGGAGAGACCCAGTACTTC.

This clone was detected only a few times. The chain is built from TRBV19 and TRBJ1-1; D uncertain. The CDR3 length is 16 residues. Germline lookup yields CDR1 LNHDA and CDR2 SQIVND (reference sequence). Deletions cut 7 bases from V and 1 base from J, with 19 bases between. CDR3 sequence reads: CASTSASPGWNTEAFF. In nucleotides, the CDR3 is TGTGCCAGTACATCCGCCTCGCCGGGGTGGAACACTGAAGCTTTCTTT.

This clone was detected only once. The chain recombines TRBV19 with TRBJ2-7; tentatively, D is TRBD2 (5 bases). The CDR3 is 15 residues long. Germline assignment: CDR1 LNHDA and CDR2 SQIVND (reference sequence). The ends were cut back, 5 bases at V and 5 bases at J, with 19 bases in the middle. The CDR3 DNA reads TGTGCCAGTAGTCAAACGAATGAGTCGAGGGACGAGCAGTACTTC. Protein sequence: CASSQTNESRDEQYF.